The sequence of this T cell receptor beta chain was determined in a study of blood T cell repertoires in COVID-19. Here immunoSEQ multiplex PCR was the method, and the copy in TCRdb shows in-frame clones only, minus some. The sample lists 250,000 to 300,000 clones, about 88% seen once, with roughly 10% in the top ten. The CDR3 extends over 15 amino acids. Looked up from germline, CDR1 is SGHTA and CDR2 is FQGTGA. The V gene lost 6 bases and the J gene lost 1 base, with 14 bases spanning the gap. The chain combines TRBV7-3 with TRBJ2-3, with a tentative D call TRBD1 (5 bases). This clonotype was obtained from a woman aged 30 to 39 with COVID-19, enrolled during active disease. The specimen was peripheral blood. Here the CDR3 DNA reads TGTGCCAGCAGTTATGACAGTGGGGGCACAGATACGCAGTATTTT. It codes for CASSYDSGGTDTQYF.